This T cell receptor beta chain comes out of a study of blood T cell repertoires in COVID-19. Clones were sequenced by immunoSEQ multiplex PCR, and TCRdb holds only the in-frame ones, with some missing. The repertoire holds under 250,000 clones, with 80% to 90% as singletons. CDR3 length: 17 residues. Trimming cost V 5 bases and J 1 base, with 21 bases left between them. The germline gives CDR1 MDHEN, CDR2 SYDVKM. In this sample, this clone is large. This TCR derives from a man aged 50 to 60 with COVID-19, enrolled during active disease. The sample was peripheral blood. The genes are TRBV28 and TRBJ2-7, with D possibly TRBD2 on 6 matching bases. The DNA of the CDR3 is TGTGCCAGCAGTCTCCATACCGGCGGGGTTAGGTCCTACGAGCAGTACTTC. Protein product: CASSLHTGGVRSYEQYF.